The clone carrying this TCR beta chain appeared many times. Its antigen is still unknown. The CDR3 sequence is 13 residues long. The V and J ends lost 3 bases and 13 bases, in that order; junction bases with no gene match: 5. This record comes from a study of T-cell reconstitution after alpha-beta-depleted transplantation in children. The study's findings and limits: Newly generated T cells supplied most T-cell counts and diversity one year post-transplant. About two months after transplant, alpha-beta T cells reportedly came from several hundred expanded graft clones. At day 60, the high TCRbeta diversity found in some patients originated from recipient T cells and thymic progenitors that had survived.

During its preparation, the TCRbeta library received unique molecular identifiers. TCRdb reanalysed the PCR reads using MiXCR and keeps one entry per CDR3 protein. The table includes a few hundred thousand distinct CDR3 sequences, around 9.1% detected once. This chain uses TRBV12-3 or TRBV12-4 with TRBJ2-1; the match to TRBD2 covers 11 bases. Sequences were derived from PBMCs, sampled before TCRalphabeta/CD19-depleted stem cell transplant. The sequence derives from a boy less than two years old with acute myeloid leukemia, due to receive a stem cell transplant. This chain's CDR3 is CASSLPSGRPQFF. The CDR3 coding sequence is TGTGCCAGCAGTTTGCCTAGCGGGAGGCCCCAGTTCTTC.